One and the same sample provided the 31 T cell receptor beta chains below, sequenced in a study of T cell changes during pregnancy in multiple sclerosis. Clones were sequenced by immunoSEQ multiplex PCR, and TCRdb holds only the in-frame ones, with some missing. In the table there are under 100,000 clones, 80% to 95% of which are singletons. Sequences were derived from peripheral blood, sampled in the first trimester of pregnancy. Source of these receptors: a female donor in good health, enrolled as a control in a pregnancy study.

This clone is a singleton in its sample. The rearrangement uses TRBV5-4 and TRBJ2-5; a possible D gene is TRBD2 (7 bases). Trimming cost V 6 bases and J 4 bases, with 19 bases left between them. CDR3 length: 15 amino acids. Germline assignment: CDR1 SGHNT and CDR2 YYREEE (reference sequence). CDR3 loop: CASTVTGGRRETQYF. The DNA of the CDR3 is TGTGCCAGCACTGTTACCGGGGGGCGTAGAGAGACCCAGTACTTC.

CDR3 bases: TGTGCCAGCAGCGCAGGGATCGGGGAGCTGTTTTTT. Protein product: CASSAGIGELFF. The chain is built from TRBV6-4 and TRBJ2-2, with D possibly being TRBD1 (5 bases). This CDR3 is built from 12 residues. Looked up from germline, CDR1 is MRHNA and CDR2 is SNTAGT. The V end lost 6 bases, the J end lost 7 bases, and 9 bases lay between the germline ends.

The chain recombines TRBV27 with TRBJ2-7; 8 bases align to TRBD1. Trimming at V came to 6 bases and at J to 4 bases, leaving 8 bases not matched to a gene. CDR1 is MNHEY, CDR2 SMNVEV, per germline (reference sequence). The CDR3 runs to 14 residues. The CDR3 DNA follows: TGTGCCAGCAGCGCCGGGACAGGACATTACGAGCAGTACTTC. It codes for CASSAGTGHYEQYF.

This clone was detected once. The chain employs TRBV7-2 and TRBJ1-2; maybe TRBD1 (6 bases). The V gene lost 4 bases and the J gene lost 3 bases, with 9 bases spanning the gap. CDR3 length: 13 amino acids. Per germline, CDR1 SGHTA and CDR2 FQGNSA. The CDR3 spells CASSYSGDYGYTF. For the CDR3, the DNA is TGTGCCAGCAGCTACTCAGGGGACTATGGCTACACCTTC.

The rearrangement joins TRBV4-3 to TRBJ2-1; a possible D gene is TRBD1 (6 bases). This CDR3 has 15 amino acids. CDR1 is LGHNA, CDR2 YSLEER, per germline. V lost 0 bases and J lost 3, with 9 bases in between. The CDR3 reads CASSQDQQGYNEQFF. CDR3 nucleotide sequence: TGCGCCAGCAGCCAAGATCAACAGGGCTACAATGAGCAGTTCTTC.

The CDR3 spells CASSHEGAYGIYEQYF. The CDR3 region has the DNA TGTGCCAGCAGCCACGAGGGGGCGTATGGAATCTACGAGCAGTACTTC. This chain links TRBV7-9 with TRBJ2-7; TRBD1 matches 7 bases. The CDR3 runs 16 residues. Germline V gene data show CDR1 as SEHNR and CDR2 as FQNEAQ (reference sequence). The trim removed 5 bases at V and 3 bases at J, leaving 13 bases unmatched.

V is TRBV30 and J is TRBJ1-2; possibly TRBD1 for D (5 bases). Looked up from germline, CDR1 is GTSNPN and CDR2 is SVGIG (reference sequence). The CDR3 is 14 amino acids. V lost 4 bases to trimming and J lost 4 bases, with 16 bases between them. The CDR3 is CAWISGRAAYGYTF. CDR3 nucleotides: TGTGCCTGGATTTCGGGCAGGGCGGCCTATGGCTACACCTTC.

This sequence joins TRBV28 and TRBJ2-1; TRBD1 aligns across 7 bases. Germline trimming cut 4 bases from V and 14 bases from J; bases unmatched to any gene: 5. Germline CDR1 and CDR2: MDHEN and SYDVKM. This CDR3 contains 11 residues. CDR3 amino acids: CASSSRDRKFF. CDR3 in DNA: TGTGCCAGCAGTTCCCGGGACAGAAAGTTCTTC.

The genes are TRBV7-6 and TRBJ1-1; 7 bases agree with TRBD1. CDR3 length equals 14 residues. Germline trimming cut 1 base from V and 4 bases from J; bases unmatched to any gene: 3. In germline, CDR1 is SGHVS, CDR2 FNYEAQ. Written as DNA, the CDR3 is TGTGCCAGCAGCTTAGGACAGGGAAGCACTGAAGCTTTCTTT. Translation: CASSLGQGSTEAFF.

The gene calls are TRBV11-3 and TRBJ2-2; TRBD2 aligns across 9 bases. The CDR3 loop spans 14 amino acids. Germline lookup yields CDR1 SGHNT and CDR2 YENEEA. After removal of 5 bases from V and 4 bases from J, the junction contained 2 bases not matched to a gene. The CDR3 coding sequence is TGTGCCAGCAGCGCGGGGGGGTCCACCGGGGAGCTGTTTTTT. This encodes CASSAGGSTGELFF.

The rearrangement joins TRBV7-9 to TRBJ1-4; maybe TRBD1 (6 bases). Germline V gives CDR1 SEHNR, CDR2 FQNEAQ (reference sequence). The CDR3 covers 14 residues. Trimming pared 5 bases from V and 4 bases from J, leaving 11 bases between. DNA of the CDR3: TGTGCCAGCAGCCTCACAGGGCTTAATGAAAAACTGTTTTTT. Its translation is CASSLTGLNEKLFF.

This clone was seen only once. The gene calls are TRBV4-1 and TRBJ2-6; D ambiguous. This CDR3 is 16 amino acids long. The germline V and J ends were trimmed by 3 bases and 1 base, with 10 bases remaining between them. Looked up from germline, CDR1 is MGHRA and CDR2 is YSYEKL. Here the CDR3 reads CASSQGDTSGANVLTF. The CDR3 nucleotides read TGCGCCAGCAGCCAGGGTGACACTTCTGGGGCCAACGTCCTGACTTTC.

The gene calls are TRBV7-6 and TRBJ2-6; 11 bases fit TRBD1. The CDR3 runs 17 residues. From germline, CDR1 is SGHVS and CDR2 FNYEAQ. V lost 5 bases and J lost 4; bases outside the gene matches: 7. For the CDR3, the DNA is TGTGCCAGCAGCCCCGGGACAGGGGGACGCGGGGCCAACGTCCTGACTTTC. Protein sequence: CASSPGTGGRGANVLTF.

This chain links TRBV19 with TRBJ1-2; D is possibly TRBD1 (6 bases). The CDR3 covers 15 residues. V dropped 6 bases and J dropped 0 bases, with 14 bases sitting between them. Germline CDR1 LNHDA, CDR2 SQIVND (reference sequence). CDR3 bases: TGTGCCAGTAGCCCTTCCACAGGGACTAACTATGGCTACACCTTC. This codes for CASSPSTGTNYGYTF.

The CDR3 sequence: CASSYGQDLFGYTF. CDR3 sequence (DNA): TGTGCCAGCAGCTATGGACAGGATTTGTTTGGCTACACCTTC. The rearrangement uses TRBV28 and TRBJ1-2; 7 bases map to TRBD1. Germline CDR1 reads MDHEN; CDR2 reads SYDVKM. This CDR3 comprises 14 residues. V shed 6 bases and J 7 bases; nucleotides not matched to a gene: 11.

V is TRBV5-1 and J is TRBJ1-1, with 9 bases matching TRBD1. The CDR3 extends over 14 amino acids. Germline V gene data show CDR1 as SGHRS and CDR2 as YFSETQ. J lost 4 bases, V lost 1 base, and 2 bases had no gene match. CDR3 sequence: CASSLTGGVTEAFF. The CDR3 nucleotides are TGCGCCAGCAGCTTGACAGGGGGCGTCACTGAAGCTTTCTTT.

The chain links TRBV5-4 to TRBJ2-7; 7 positions match TRBD1. Per germline, CDR1 SGHNT and CDR2 YYREEE (reference sequence). The CDR3 runs 14 residues. Trimming at V came to 0 bases and at J to 0 bases, leaving 0 bases not matched to a gene. The CDR3 sequence is CASSLAGGSYEQYF. The CDR3 DNA reads as TGTGCCAGCAGCTTGGCAGGGGGCTCCTACGAGCAGTACTTC. Variable domain in full (rest from reference TRBV5-4 and TRBJ2-7): ETGVTQSPTHLIKTRGQQVTLRCSSQSGHNTVSWYQQALGQGPQFIFQYYREEENGRGNFPPRFSGLQFPNYSSELNVNALELDDSALYLCASSLAGGSYEQYFGPGTRLTVT.

The chain carries TRBV9 and TRBJ1-4, with 7 bases that match TRBD1. This CDR3 has 15 amino acids. The trim removed 3 bases at V and 5 bases at J, leaving 7 bases unmatched. Germline V lookup: CDR1 SGDLS, CDR2 YYNGEE. CDR3 DNA: TGTGCCAGCAGCGCAAGACAGGGACCAAATGAAAAACTGTTTTTT. This translates into CASSARQGPNEKLFF.

The chain couples TRBV7-9 to TRBJ2-7; 9 bases are shared with TRBD1. This CDR3 is 15 amino acids long. J was trimmed by 3 bases and V by 5 bases; bases with no gene match: 8. CDR1 is SEHNR, CDR2 FQNEAQ, per germline (reference sequence). The CDR3 DNA follows: TGTGCCAGCAGCCCAACCGGGACAGGGCACTACGAGCAGTACTTC. This gives the protein CASSPTGTGHYEQYF. The whole variable domain, filled in from reference TRBV7-9 and TRBJ2-7, reads DTGVSQNPRHKITKRGQNVTFRCDPISEHNRLYWYRQTLGQGPEFLTYFQNEAQLEKSRLLSDRFSAERPKGSFSTLEIQRTEQGDSAMYLCASSPTGTGHYEQYFGPGTRLTVT.

V usage is TRBV7-2 and J usage is TRBJ2-1; unclear D gene. Germline CDR1 and CDR2: SGHTA and FQGNSA. The CDR3 consists of 14 residues. V was clipped by 1 base and J by 9 bases, with 13 bases between them. CDR3 protein: CASSLGRVASEQFF. The CDR3 region has the DNA TGTGCCAGCAGCTTAGGGAGAGTGGCGAGTGAGCAGTTCTTC.

The rearrangement links TRBV5-1 to TRBJ1-1, with 8 bases lining up with TRBD1. The CDR3 is 15 amino acids. Germline V gene lookup returns CDR1 SGHRS and CDR2 YFSETQ. V gave up 7 bases and J gave up 1 base; unmatched junction bases: 9. This CDR3 reads CASGPGTGPNTEAFF. CDR3 coding DNA: TGCGCCAGCGGACCCGGGACAGGCCCGAACACTGAAGCTTTCTTT.

V and J are TRBV19 and TRBJ1-4; D is unclear. Deletions cut 0 bases from V and 4 bases from J, with 12 bases between. The CDR3 is 16 amino acids. Germline V gene data show CDR1 as LNHDA and CDR2 as SQIVND (reference sequence). The CDR3 region is CASSIDHQRLNEKLFF. In nucleotides, the CDR3 is TGTGCCAGTAGTATAGATCACCAGAGACTTAATGAAAAACTGTTTTTT.

This chain links TRBV30 with TRBJ2-3; the D gene is possibly TRBD2 (7 bases). Germline V lookup: CDR1 GTSNPN, CDR2 SVGIG (reference sequence). Trimming pared 8 bases from V and 5 bases from J, leaving 14 bases between. CDR3 length: 12 residues. CDR3 sequence: CAIRRGGDTQYF. The CDR3 nucleotides read TGTGCCATCCGAAGGGGGGGAGATACGCAGTATTTT.

The chain is built from TRBV7-3 and TRBJ2-3; D is possibly TRBD1 (6 bases). Germline CDR1 reads SGHTA; CDR2 reads FQGTGA. The CDR3 is 15 residues long. V gave up 5 bases and J gave up 2 bases, with 14 bases separating them. Written as DNA, the CDR3 is TGTGCCAGCAGCAGAGGGGACACCACCACAGATACGCAGTATTTT. This sequence encodes CASSRGDTTTDTQYF.

The rearrangement links TRBV9 to TRBJ2-5; TRBD2 might be the D (6 bases). Germline-derived CDR1 and CDR2 are SGDLS and YYNGEE. The CDR3 spans 16 residues. The V end was cut by 3 bases, the J end by 2 bases, with 17 bases between. In nucleotides, the CDR3 is TGTGCCAGCAGCGCGGATACCGGTGGGGGGCAAGAGACCCAGTACTTC. It yields the protein CASSADTGGGQETQYF.

This rearrangement joins TRBV7-2 to TRBJ1-5; possible D gene TRBD1, 5 bases. The V gene's germline CDR1 is SGHTA and CDR2 FQGNSA. The CDR3 is made up of 16 amino acids. Deletions cut 4 bases from V and 6 bases from J, with 19 bases between. This chain's CDR3 is CASSSGAGQGSQPQHF. The CDR3 DNA sequence: TGTGCCAGCAGCTCAGGAGCGGGGCAAGGTAGTCAGCCCCAGCATTTT.

The sample holds a few counts of this clone. The gene calls are TRBV7-9 and TRBJ1-2; the match to TRBD1 covers 12 bases. The CDR3 runs 17 residues. The V gene end was trimmed by 1 base and the J gene end by 2 bases; junction bases not matched to a gene: 5. Per the germline V gene, CDR1 is SEHNR and CDR2 is FQNEAQ (reference sequence). CDR3 protein: CASSLEGDRGPNYGYTF. CDR3 bases: TGTGCCAGCAGCTTAGAAGGGGACAGGGGGCCGAACTATGGCTACACCTTC.

The rearrangement links TRBV7-3 to TRBJ1-2, with 11 bases matching TRBD1. Trimming at V came to 3 bases and at J to 8 bases, leaving 8 bases not matched to a gene. In germline, CDR1 is SGHTA, CDR2 FQGTGA. The CDR3 consists of 15 residues. CDR3 sequence (DNA): TGTGCCAGCAGCTTGACCGGACAGGGGGCGGTGGGCTACACCTTC. Translation gives CASSLTGQGAVGYTF.

This chain uses TRBV7-2 with TRBJ2-5; possible D gene TRBD1, 6 bases. The length of the CDR3 is 15 residues. Looked up from germline, CDR1 is SGHTA and CDR2 is FQGNSA. Trimming cost V 5 bases and J 5 bases, with 18 bases left between them. Here the CDR3 reads CASSQEQGPWETQYF. DNA for the CDR3: TGTGCCAGCAGCCAAGAACAGGGTCCGTGGGAGACCCAGTACTTC.

The chain joins TRBV13 to TRBJ1-1, with a tentative D call TRBD1 (5 bases). This CDR3 spans 14 amino acids. Germline assignment: CDR1 PRHDT and CDR2 FYEKMQ (reference sequence). The V end lost 5 bases, the J end lost 3 bases, and 13 bases lay between the germline ends. CDR3 region: CASSREGLDTEAFF. The CDR3, as DNA: TGTGCCAGCAGCCGGGAGGGGCTGGACACTGAAGCTTTCTTT.

The gene calls are TRBV7-8 and TRBJ2-3; the match to TRBD1 covers 7 bases. After removal of 1 base from V and 0 bases from J, the junction contained 4 bases not matched to a gene. CDR1 and CDR2 (germline): SGHVS, FQNEAQ. The CDR3 is 16 residues long. Written as DNA, the CDR3 is TGTGCCAGCAGCTTAGAAAGGGGGCCCAGCACAGATACGCAGTATTTT. Amino acids: CASSLERGPSTDTQYF.